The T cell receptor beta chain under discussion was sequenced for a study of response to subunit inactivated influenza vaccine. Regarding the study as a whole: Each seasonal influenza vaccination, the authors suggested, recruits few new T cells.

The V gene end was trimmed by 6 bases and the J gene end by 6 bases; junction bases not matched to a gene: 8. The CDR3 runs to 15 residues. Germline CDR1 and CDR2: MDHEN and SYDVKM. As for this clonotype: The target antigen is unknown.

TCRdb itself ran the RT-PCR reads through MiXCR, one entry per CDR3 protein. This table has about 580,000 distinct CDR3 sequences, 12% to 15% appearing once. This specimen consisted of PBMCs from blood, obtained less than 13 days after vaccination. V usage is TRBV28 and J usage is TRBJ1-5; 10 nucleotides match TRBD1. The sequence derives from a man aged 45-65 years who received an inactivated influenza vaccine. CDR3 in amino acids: CASRLGTGVGQPQHF. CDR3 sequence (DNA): TGTGCCAGCAGATTGGGGACAGGGGTGGGTCAGCCCCAGCATTTT.